This TCR beta chain is from a study of Ad26.COV2.S vaccination and SARS-CoV-2 variants. V lost 0 bases, J lost 4 bases, and 12 bases lay in between. The CDR3 is made up of 16 amino acids. Germline V gene lookup returns CDR1 KGHSH and CDR2 LQKENI. The assay was immunoSEQ multiplex PCR, and TCRdb's table has in-frame clones only and misses some. This sample has approximately 410,000 clones, with around 93% found just once. Treatment: roughly 19 received Ad26.COV2.S at low or high dose, single or two shots; about 5 received placebo; per-sample allocation not given. On day 63 after the first injection, vaccine and placebo recipients gave samples.

The chain is built from TRBV18 and TRBJ2-2, with TRBD2 as a possible D gene (5 bases). This sequence was found in a person between 18 and 65 years old who received the Ad26.COV2.S COVID-19 vaccine or a placebo. Sequencing was performed on peripheral blood, taken in a trial of Ad26.COV2.S vaccine versus placebo. DNA of the CDR3: TGTGCCAGCTCACCACCGTCGAGCGGAGGCACCGGGGAGCTGTTTTTT. Protein product: CASSPPSSGGTGELFF.